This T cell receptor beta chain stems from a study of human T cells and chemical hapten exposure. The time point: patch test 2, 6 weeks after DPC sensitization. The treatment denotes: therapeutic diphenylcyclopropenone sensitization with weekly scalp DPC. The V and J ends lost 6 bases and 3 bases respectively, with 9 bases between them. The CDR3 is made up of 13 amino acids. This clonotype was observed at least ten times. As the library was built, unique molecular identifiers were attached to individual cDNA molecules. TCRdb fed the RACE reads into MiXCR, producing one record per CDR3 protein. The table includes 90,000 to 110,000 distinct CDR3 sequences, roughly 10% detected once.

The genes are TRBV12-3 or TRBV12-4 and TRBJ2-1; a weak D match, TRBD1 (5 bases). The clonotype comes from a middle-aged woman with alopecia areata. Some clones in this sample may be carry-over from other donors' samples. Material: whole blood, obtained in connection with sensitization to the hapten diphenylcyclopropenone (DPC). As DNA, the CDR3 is TGTGCCAGCAGGCGCAGGGACTACAATGAGCAGTTCTTC. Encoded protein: CASRRRDYNEQFF.